The subject of this entry is one T cell receptor (beta chain). Clones were read by immunoSEQ multiplex PCR, and TCRdb kept only the in-frame ones, dropping some. This table holds 60,000 to 75,000 clones, about 92% found once. These data are taken from a study of T cell changes during pregnancy in multiple sclerosis. The CDR3 consists of 12 residues. Germline V gives CDR1 SGHAT, CDR2 FQNNGV. Between the trimmed V and J ends, which lost 5 bases and 4 bases, there was a span of 6 bases. This receptor was taken from a female donor in good health, enrolled as a control in a pregnancy study. This specimen consisted of peripheral blood, obtained in the second trimester of pregnancy. The chain has TRBV11-2 and TRBJ2-1; D might be TRBD2 (5 bases). CDR3: CASSGLYNEQFF. DNA for the CDR3: TGTGCCAGCAGCGGACTGTACAATGAGCAGTTCTTC.